This T cell receptor (beta chain) originates from a study of blood T cell repertoires in COVID-19. Whole-study context: The study drew acute and convalescent COVID-19 samples from the United States, Italy and Spain. T cells, B-cell-depleted T cells, or PBMCs provided the cDNA or gDNA that served as material.

The CDR3 consists of 15 residues. J lost 1 base, V lost 6 bases, and 5 bases had no gene match. CDR1 and CDR2 from the germline V gene are ENHRY and SYGVKD. Here immunoSEQ multiplex PCR was the method, and the copy in TCRdb shows in-frame clones only, minus some. Altogether 200,000 or so clones are present, 88% being singletons, with the ten largest covering about 2.5%. Individuals aged about 18 to 90 years were recruited from some 26 US areas. This chain joins TRBV10-3 and TRBJ1-5; TRBD1 agrees at 8 bases. Sample: PBMCs or T cells enriched from blood (not recorded which). The sequence was collected from a middle-aged woman with acute COVID-19. The CDR3 spells CAISPDRGSNQPQHF. DNA of the CDR3: TGTGCCATCAGCCCCGACAGGGGAAGCAATCAGCCCCAGCATTTT.